The T cell receptor beta chain under discussion was sequenced for a study of T cell changes during pregnancy in multiple sclerosis. The CDR3 contains 12 residues. V lost 5 bases and J lost 13, with 17 bases in between. The germline CDR1 and CDR2 sequences are MNHEY and SMNVEV (reference sequence). The method was immunoSEQ multiplex PCR; TCRdb's version includes in-frame clones alone and lacks a portion of them. The repertoire holds 90,000 to 120,000 clones, roughly 92% seen once, with 0.78% in the top ten. The clonotype originates from a female donor in good health, enrolled as a control in a pregnancy study. Here the sequenced sample was peripheral blood, taken in the third trimester of pregnancy. This rearrangement joins TRBV27 to TRBJ1-2; tentative D call: TRBD1 (6 bases). CDR3 sequence (DNA): TGTGCCAGCAGTCCAGGACAGCCGTCGCTCACCTTC. This translates into CASSPGQPSLTF.